Listed below are T cell receptor beta chains from one sample, sequenced in a study of shared clonotypes between healthy human individuals. Generated by immunoSEQ multiplex PCR, the TCRdb table keeps only in-frame clones and is missing some. Among approximately 2.4 million clones listed, under 97% were seen once. The sample consisted of naive CD4+ T cells sorted from blood. These receptors were taken from a man younger than 35 in good health. The CDR3 runs from the conserved cysteine through the conserved F or W. Fields, in order: V gene, clone size, J gene, D gene, CDR3 protein, CDR3 DNA. A D gene is named only where the DNA matches it firmly. Part of the rows lack a size; the others show once, few, many or a class for expanded clones.

v_call: TRBV6-1; clone_size: once; j_call: TRBJ2-5; d_call: TRBD2; cdr3_aa: CASSGGGSYQETQYF; cdr3_nt: TGTGCCAGCAGTGGGGGGGGGAGCTACCAAGAGACCCAGTACTTC
v_call: TRBV29-1; clone_size: -; j_call: TRBJ2-5; d_call: TRBD2; cdr3_aa: CSVVSSSGTETQYF; cdr3_nt: TGCAGCGTTGTTTCGTCTAGCGGAACGGAGACCCAGTACTTC
v_call: TRBV2; clone_size: -; j_call: TRBJ1-5; d_call: TRBD1; cdr3_aa: CASGPDRGSNQPQHF; cdr3_nt: TGTGCCAGCGGGCCGGACAGGGGCAGCAATCAGCCCCAGCATTTT
v_call: TRBV7-2; clone_size: -; j_call: TRBJ2-5; d_call: -; cdr3_aa: CASSVQVQETQYF; cdr3_nt: TGTGCCAGCAGCGTCCAGGTCCAAGAGACCCAGTACTTC
v_call: TRBV7-2; clone_size: -; j_call: TRBJ1-3; d_call: -; cdr3_aa: CASSLEAGAGNTIYF; cdr3_nt: TGTGCCAGCAGCTTAGAGGCAGGGGCAGGAAACACCATATATTTT
v_call: TRBV4-3; clone_size: -; j_call: TRBJ2-5; d_call: TRBD1; cdr3_aa: CASTSPLVAGGQETQYF; cdr3_nt: TGCGCCAGCACATCCCCCCTAGTGGCAGGGGGACAAGAGACCCAGTACTTC
v_call: TRBV4-1; clone_size: -; j_call: TRBJ2-7; d_call: -; cdr3_aa: CASSQRGEGTTLYEQYF; cdr3_nt: TGCGCCAGCAGCCAAAGGGGAGAGGGAACGACCCTTTACGAGCAGTACTTC
v_call: TRBV10-3; clone_size: -; j_call: TRBJ2-3; d_call: TRBD2; cdr3_aa: CAISDRTSGSVDTQYF; cdr3_nt: TGTGCCATCAGTGACCGGACTAGCGGGAGTGTAGATACGCAGTATTTT
v_call: TRBV6-1; clone_size: -; j_call: TRBJ1-3; d_call: -; cdr3_aa: CASSGVHGLSGNTIYF; cdr3_nt: TGTGCCAGCAGTGGGGTACACGGACTCTCTGGAAACACCATATATTTT
v_call: TRBV7-7; clone_size: -; j_call: TRBJ2-2; d_call: TRBD2; cdr3_aa: CASSLGTSGAGELFF; cdr3_nt: TGTGCTAGCAGCCTAGGGACTAGCGGGGCCGGGGAGCTGTTTTTT
v_call: TRBV28; clone_size: -; j_call: TRBJ2-6; d_call: -; cdr3_aa: CASSSPRPSGANVLTF; cdr3_nt: TGTGCCAGCAGCTCCCCCCGTCCCTCTGGGGCCAACGTCCTGACTTTC